This TCR beta chain was sequenced in a study of blood T cell repertoires in COVID-19 (dated by TCRdb to 2020 to 2022). As for the study more broadly: Samples from collaborators originated in the United States, Italy and Spain and spanned both the acute and convalescent phases of COVID-19. The material from the prospective study consisted of cDNA or gDNA derived from T cells, B-cell-depleted T cells, or PBMCs. Subjects who had been exposed to COVID-19, were actively infected with it, or had recovered from it provided the deeply sampled blood TCRbeta repertoires that made up the dataset. A freely available public database, intended as a resource for researchers studying the immune response to SARS-CoV-2, is where the repertoires were released. The samples were drawn from two sources: the first 160 participants of the ongoing ImmuneRACE study, and 1,200 or so subjects contributed by 6 global collaborators. Sample metadata almost always included a de-identified subject ID, COVID-19 status, age in years and sex. Where available, HLA class I and class II types were obtained from metadata supplied by the sample provider rather than from assay-based typing.

General conclusions and limits of the study: Clinical and demographic metadata were provided uncurated, with the amount varying by source and participant.

The immunoSEQ Assay, a bias-controlled multiplex PCR, was used to amplify TCRbeta CDR3 regions from genomic DNA. Processing in the source paper ran as follows. The number of nucleated cells in each sample was estimated from the amplification of reference gene primers within the assay. To quantify the absolute abundance of each unique TCRbeta CDR3 rearrangement, sequence reads were collapsed and filtered. For each sample, productive Simpson clonality was calculated by taking the square root of Simpson's diversity index across productive rearrangements. This is the immuneACCESS table as TCRdb keeps it, with only in-frame sequences that have V and J called. A part of the clones is gone; compared with another copy, unresolved V genes explain less than half, and the rest is unexplained. That table is the source of V, J and clone size, and D and trimming were worked out from the DNA. The sample records nearly 35,000 clones, 60% to 80% of which are singletons. Around 7% of the sample comes from the top ten.

Collaborating institutions collected whole blood in K2EDTA tubes following their own protocols. For TCRbeta analysis, collaborator samples were shipped as frozen whole blood, as isolated PBMCs, or as DNA extracted from either sample type. Notes on this clone: There is no known antigen for this receptor. Per-base quality was not reported, and no clone a single base away is much larger than it.

The germline V end is reduced by 6 bases and the J end by 5 bases; junction bases left unmatched: 11. The germline V gene provides CDR1 MNHEY and CDR2 SVGAGI. The CDR3 goes from the cysteine to the phenylalanine over 15 residues. Only the CDR3 region is kept as DNA, spanning 45 bases read in frame from base 1. The rearranged segments are TRBV6-5 and TRBJ1-1, with 8 central nucleotides matching TRBD1. The sequencing input was peripheral blood. The TCR originated in a woman in her sixties or seventies with acute or convalescent COVID-19. The CDR3: CASSTSSRGRTEAFF. The DNA sequence is as follows: TGTGCCAGCAGCACAAGCTCCAGGGGGCGGACTGAAGCTTTCTTT.